These T cell receptor beta chains were read from a single sample in a study of beta chain features in type 1 diabetes. Clones were sequenced by immunoSEQ multiplex PCR, and TCRdb holds only the in-frame ones, with some missing. Found here are 640,000 or so clones, roughly 13% of them singletons; the top ten hold 0.022%. Input material: naive CD4+ T cells from blood. The receptors stem from a man between 18 and 35 years old with type 1 diabetes. The CDR3 runs from the conserved cysteine through the conserved F or W. A D gene is named only where the DNA matches it firmly. Clone size is not always given. Where it is, it says once, few, many or a class for expanded clones.

J gene: TRBJ2-3; D gene: NA; V gene: TRBV9; clone size: few; CDR3 DNA: TGTGCCAGCAGCGTAGCTATACCGAGACTACGCACAGATACGCAGTATTTT; CDR3 protein: CASSVAIPRLRTDTQYF
J gene: TRBJ1-5; D gene: NA; V gene: TRBV30; clone size: NA; CDR3 DNA: TGTGCCTGGAGTGTCGAAGAGACACAGCCCCAGCATTTT; CDR3 protein: CAWSVEETQPQHF
J gene: TRBJ1-3; D gene: TRBD1; V gene: TRBV4-1; clone size: few; CDR3 DNA: TGCGCCAGCAGCCAACCCGGGACAGTCTCTGGAAACACCATATATTTT; CDR3 protein: CASSQPGTVSGNTIYF
J gene: TRBJ1-1; D gene: NA; V gene: TRBV30; clone size: few; CDR3 DNA: TGTGCCTGGAGTGTCCGGTGGGGCGAAAACACTGAAGCTTTCTTT; CDR3 protein: CAWSVRWGENTEAFF
J gene: TRBJ2-3; D gene: NA; V gene: TRBV29-1; clone size: few; CDR3 DNA: TGCAGCGTTGAAGCAGGGATAGGCACAGATACGCAGTATTTT; CDR3 protein: CSVEAGIGTDTQYF
J gene: TRBJ1-3; D gene: NA; V gene: TRBV4-1; clone size: few; CDR3 DNA: TGCGCCAGCAGCCAAGGGCCGTGGGGCTCTGGAAACACCATATATTTT; CDR3 protein: CASSQGPWGSGNTIYF
J gene: TRBJ2-5; D gene: TRBD2; V gene: TRBV30; clone size: few; CDR3 DNA: TGTGCCTGGAATAGCGGGGAAGAGACCCAGTACTTC; CDR3 protein: CAWNSGEETQYF
J gene: TRBJ2-5; D gene: NA; V gene: TRBV27; clone size: few; CDR3 DNA: TGTGCCAGCAGTTTACGGGGTAGCGGCCCCCGGGAGCAGTACTTC; CDR3 protein: CASSLRGSGPREQYF
J gene: TRBJ2-5; D gene: NA; V gene: TRBV5-4; clone size: NA; CDR3 DNA: TGTGCCAGCACCCTGGGGGGGACCCAGTACTTC; CDR3 protein: CASTLGGTQYF
J gene: TRBJ1-5; D gene: NA; V gene: TRBV30; clone size: NA; CDR3 DNA: TGTGCCTGGAGTGTCGGTGGCAGTTATCAGCCCCAGCATTTT; CDR3 protein: CAWSVGGSYQPQHF
J gene: TRBJ1-1; D gene: NA; V gene: TRBV7-9; clone size: few; CDR3 DNA: TGTGCCAGCAGCTTAGCGCTTGCAAGAACTGAAGCTTTCTTT; CDR3 protein: CASSLALARTEAFF
J gene: TRBJ2-7; D gene: NA; V gene: TRBV11-2; clone size: NA; CDR3 DNA: TGTGCCAGCAGCGTGAGCTACGAGCAGTACTTC; CDR3 protein: CASSVSYEQYF
J gene: TRBJ2-1; D gene: TRBD1; V gene: TRBV18; clone size: few; CDR3 DNA: TGTGCCAGCTCAAACAGGGGGGACTCCTACAATGAGCAGTTCTTC; CDR3 protein: CASSNRGDSYNEQFF
J gene: TRBJ1-2; D gene: NA; V gene: TRBV6-6; clone size: once; CDR3 DNA: TGTGCCAGCAGTGGGGACACTCACTATGGCTACACCTTC; CDR3 protein: CASSGDTHYGYTF
J gene: TRBJ2-3; D gene: TRBD1; V gene: TRBV9; clone size: few; CDR3 DNA: TGTGCCAGCAGCTTCCGGGACAGGGGAACAGATACGCAGTATTTT; CDR3 protein: CASSFRDRGTDTQYF
J gene: TRBJ2-3; D gene: NA; V gene: TRBV4-2; clone size: NA; CDR3 DNA: TGTGCCAGCAGCCAAGAAGAGGGCTACTTCACAGATACGCAGTATTTT; CDR3 protein: CASSQEEGYFTDTQYF
J gene: TRBJ1-2; D gene: NA; V gene: TRBV6-5; clone size: few; CDR3 DNA: TGTGCCAGCAGTAGGGAGCGTATCCCCAGTGGCTACACCTTC; CDR3 protein: CASSRERIPSGYTF
J gene: TRBJ2-3; D gene: NA; V gene: TRBV14; clone size: few; CDR3 DNA: TGTGCCAGCAGCCAACCCGGGACTCCCGGCCGGGAGTATTTT; CDR3 protein: CASSQPGTPGREYF
J gene: TRBJ1-1; D gene: NA; V gene: TRBV18; clone size: few; CDR3 DNA: TGTGCCAGCTCCCCGCTCCCCGGGAAGAACACTGAAGCTTTCTTT; CDR3 protein: CASSPLPGKNTEAFF
J gene: TRBJ2-6; D gene: NA; V gene: TRBV30; clone size: few; CDR3 DNA: TGTGCCTCTAGGGGCTCTGGGGCCAACGTCCTGACTTTC; CDR3 protein: CASRGSGANVLTF
J gene: TRBJ1-2; D gene: NA; V gene: TRBV28; clone size: NA; CDR3 DNA: TGTGCCAGCAGTAACCCGGGACAATGGTTGGAAGGCTACACCTTC; CDR3 protein: CASSNPGQWLEGYTF
J gene: TRBJ1-1; D gene: NA; V gene: TRBV4-1; clone size: NA; CDR3 DNA: TGCGCCAGCAGCCAGGGGTTATCATCGAACACTGAAGCTTTCTTT; CDR3 protein: CASSQGLSSNTEAFF
J gene: TRBJ1-1; D gene: TRBD1; V gene: TRBV28; clone size: few; CDR3 DNA: TGTGCCAGCAGCCAACCGGGACAGGGATTCACTGAAGCTTTCTTT; CDR3 protein: CASSQPGQGFTEAFF